This paragraph covers one T cell receptor (beta chain) sequence. This entry belongs to a study of blood T cell repertoires in COVID-19. As for the study in general: Samples representing acute and convalescent COVID-19 were sourced from the United States, Italy and Spain. In each case, the material was cDNA or gDNA derived from T cells, B-cell-depleted T cells, or PBMCs.

Germline lookup yields CDR1 LGHNT and CDR2 FRNRAP. The J segment lost 2 bases and the V segment lost 4 bases, leaving 2 bases of the junction unmatched. The length of the CDR3 is 14 residues. Per the original methods: Counts of nucleated cells, estimated from reference gene primer amplification, were obtained. TCRdb's table, derived via immunoSEQ multiplex PCR, lists solely in-frame clones and lacks some. Clonal size and the V and J genes are those of that table, whereas D and trimming came from the DNA. The sample holds 70,000 or so clones, 90% seen once. The specimen was peripheral blood. The chain carries TRBV12-5 and TRBJ1-2; the match to TRBD1 covers 9 bases. This TCR derives from a human donor in a cohort sampled during active COVID-19. The CDR3 protein is CASGWTGENYGYTF. The CDR3 nucleotides are TGTGCTAGTGGTTGGACAGGGGAGAACTATGGCTACACCTTC.